This T cell receptor (beta chain) originates from a study of T cell clonality in common variable immunodeficiency. Findings and caveats of the study: Authors noted CVID clonality's cause needs subpopulation repertoire sequencing.

This clone was counted at least ten times. Its antigen remains unknown. The CDR3 goes on 3 residues after the read ends, and that part is filled in from the germline J gene. Here immunoSEQ multiplex PCR was the method, and the copy in TCRdb shows in-frame clones only, minus some. The sample contains roughly 58,000 clones, none of them singletons. Germline CDR1 MGHRA, CDR2 YSYEKL. This CDR3 region has 13 residues. Between the trimmed V and J ends, which lost 1 base and 4 bases, there was a span of 7 bases. The sequencing input was peripheral blood mononuclear cells. The chain links TRBV4-1 to TRBJ2-5; D is undetermined. This sequence originates from a person aged 18 to 75 in good health. The sequenced part of the CDR3 DNA is TGCGCCAGCAGCCAAGTCCTAGTAGAGACC. Protein sequence: CASSQVLVET. The whole CDR3 protein reads CASSQVLVETQYF.